Below, 30 T cell receptor beta chains from the same sample are listed, as sequenced in a study of shared clonotypes between healthy human individuals. Profiled with immunoSEQ multiplex PCR; TCRdb holds only in-frame clones, not every one. This sample has about 2.1 million clones, with more than 85% found just once. CD45RO-negative CD8 cells positively selected for CCR7 made up the naive population, which excluded terminally differentiated effector memory CD45RA+ cells. The sample comprised naive CD8+ T cells from PBMCs. All receptors derive from a man aged 18 to 30 in good health. Some clones in this sample may be carry-over from other donors' samples.

The rearrangement joins TRBV27 to TRBJ2-1; D is unresolved. Between the trimmed V and J ends, which lost 1 base and 5 bases, there was a span of 9 bases. Germline V lookup: CDR1 MNHEY, CDR2 SMNVEV (reference sequence). The CDR3 totals 14 residues. The CDR3 DNA reads as TGTGCCAGCAGTTTATTTGCCGGAGACAATGAGCAGTTCTTC. Translating it yields CASSLFAGDNEQFF.

The rearrangement links TRBV27 to TRBJ2-1, with 10 bases fitting TRBD2. From germline, CDR1 is MNHEY and CDR2 SMNVEV (reference sequence). V dropped 1 base and J dropped 6; count of bases not matched to a gene: 9. CDR3 length: 17 amino acids. The CDR3 region has the DNA TGTGCCAGCAGTTTATTCCCGGCTAGCGGGGGAGTCAATGAGCAGTTCTTC. It is translated as CASSLFPASGGVNEQFF.

V usage is TRBV5-1 and J usage is TRBJ2-2; the match to TRBD2 covers 7 bases. V was clipped by 7 bases and J by 3 bases; unmatched bases: 12. The germline gives CDR1 SGHRS, CDR2 YFSETQ. The CDR3 spans 16 residues. The CDR3 region is CASPWPLAGDTGELFF. CDR3 DNA: TGCGCCAGCCCTTGGCCTCTCGCGGGAGACACCGGGGAGCTGTTTTTT.

The V call is TRBV19, the J call TRBJ1-6, with D unclear. The V end lost 5 bases, the J end lost 0 bases, and 8 bases lay between the germline ends. The CDR3 length is 15 residues. Looked up from germline, CDR1 is LNHDA and CDR2 is SQIVND (reference sequence). The CDR3 sequence is CASSARSSYNSPLHF. The CDR3 nucleotides are TGTGCCAGTAGTGCTAGGAGCTCCTATAATTCACCCCTCCACTTT. The entire variable domain, with the rest obtained from reference TRBV19 and TRBJ1-6, is as follows: DGGITQSPKYLFRKEGQNVTLSCEQNLNHDAMYWYRQDPGQGLRLIYYSQIVNDFQKGDIAEGYSVSREKKESFPLTVTSAQKNPTAFYLCASSARSSYNSPLHFGNGTRLTVT.

The CDR3 sequence: CASSSLAGGSYNEQFF. The CDR3 DNA is TGTGCCAGCAGCTCACTAGCGGGGGGTTCTTACAATGAGCAGTTCTTC. V is TRBV7-8 and J is TRBJ2-1; 12 bases are shared with TRBD2. V lost 4 bases, J lost 4 bases, and 5 bases stayed unmatched. This CDR3 spans 16 amino acids. Germline V gene data show CDR1 as SGHVS and CDR2 as FQNEAQ.

The J gene is TRBJ2-7, the V gene TRBV6-1; D is possibly TRBD2 (5 bases). Looked up from germline, CDR1 is MNHNS and CDR2 is SASEGT. The CDR3 runs 14 residues. V lost 11 bases, J lost 4 bases, and 21 bases lay in between. As DNA, the CDR3 is TGTGCCGCTCGACGGACTGGGGATCCTTACGAGCAGTACTTC. Protein: CAARRTGDPYEQYF.

This chain links TRBV11-2 with TRBJ2-7, with TRBD2 as a possible D gene (5 bases). V was pared by 1 base and J by 11 bases, with 9 bases between. Germline CDR1 is SGHAT and CDR2 is FQNNGV. The CDR3 has 11 amino acids. The DNA for the CDR3 is TGTGCCAGCAGCTTAGGAGGGAAGGAGTACTTC. Its translation is CASSLGGKEYF.

This chain links TRBV11-2 with TRBJ2-1, with D perhaps TRBD1 (6 bases). V lost 7 bases to trimming and J lost 0 bases, with 19 bases between them. CDR3 length: 17 amino acids. Germline-derived CDR1 and CDR2 are SGHAT and FQNNGV. Here the CDR3 DNA reads TGTGCCAGCACCCCAGTGACGGGACATCGCTCCTACAATGAGCAGTTCTTC. This sequence encodes CASTPVTGHRSYNEQFF.

The chain uses TRBV6-6 and TRBJ2-7; perhaps D is TRBD1 or TRBD2 (5 bases each). V was clipped by 8 bases and J by 7 bases, with 21 bases between them. CDR1 MNHNY and CDR2 SVGAGI come from the germline V gene (reference sequence). The CDR3 loop spans 14 amino acids. Here the CDR3 DNA reads TGTGCCAGCGGAGCCCGGCAGGGAGCGGCTGAGCAGTACTTC. It encodes CASGARQGAAEQYF.

The CDR3 here is CASSSYRGVGSYEQYF. In nucleotides, the CDR3 is TGTGCCAGCAGCTCTTATCGCGGTGTCGGTAGCTACGAGCAGTACTTC. The V call is TRBV7-9, the J call TRBJ2-7; D remains unclear. The germline gives CDR1 SEHNR, CDR2 FQNEAQ (reference sequence). The ends were cut back, 4 bases at V and 3 bases at J, with 19 bases in the middle. This CDR3 is 16 amino acids long.

The chain couples TRBV6-6 to TRBJ1-2, with a weak D call TRBD1 (6 bases). Germline CDR1 reads MNHNY; CDR2 reads SVGAGI (reference sequence). The CDR3 sequence is 14 residues long. V lost 6 bases and J lost 2, with 13 bases in between. CDR3 nucleotide sequence: TGTGCCAGCAGCATAGACAGGACGAACTATGGCTACACCTTC. This codes for CASSIDRTNYGYTF.

This rearrangement joins TRBV19 to TRBJ2-7; 11 bases line up with TRBD1. The CDR3 extends over 16 amino acids. Germline V gene lookup returns CDR1 LNHDA and CDR2 SQIVND (reference sequence). Trimming removed 0 bases from V and 4 bases from J; junction bases left unmatched: 5. CDR3 loop: CASSIDRTGGLYEQYF. CDR3 sequence (DNA): TGTGCCAGTAGTATAGATCGGACAGGGGGCTTATACGAGCAGTACTTC.

In its sample, this clone was seen once. The chain recombines TRBV28 with TRBJ2-3, with D tentatively TRBD2 (6 bases). Trimming pared 3 bases from V and 1 base from J, leaving 11 bases between. In germline, CDR1 is MDHEN, CDR2 SYDVKM. The CDR3 loop spans 15 amino acids. The CDR3 is CASSLRRGRTDTQYF. Here the CDR3 DNA reads TGTGCCAGCAGTTTGCGGCGGGGCCGCACAGATACGCAGTATTTT.

The V gene is TRBV7-9, the J gene TRBJ1-5; tentatively, D is TRBD1 (6 bases). The CDR3 is 16 residues long. V was trimmed by 0 bases and J by 5 bases, leaving 14 bases between them. From germline, CDR1 is SEHNR and CDR2 FQNEAQ (reference sequence). CDR3 DNA: TGTGCCAGCAGCTTAGCTGGGGGGCGAGGGGATCAGCCCCAGCATTTT. This sequence encodes CASSLAGGRGDQPQHF.

The V call is TRBV4-1, the J call TRBJ2-1, with a tentative D call TRBD1 (6 bases). The CDR3 is 17 amino acids. Germline V gives CDR1 MGHRA, CDR2 YSYEKL. The germline V and J ends were trimmed by 3 bases and 4 bases, with 19 bases remaining between them. CDR3 residues: CASSHTGTTGRYNEQFF. The CDR3 DNA sequence: TGCGCCAGCAGCCACACAGGGACAACCGGCCGATACAATGAGCAGTTCTTC.

This clone showed up just once. This CDR3 is also generated by other DNA sequences in the sample. The chain recombines TRBV4-1 with TRBJ2-7; tentatively, D is TRBD2 (6 bases). Trimming removed 1 base from V and 1 base from J, with 8 bases in between. CDR1 is MGHRA and CDR2 is YSYEKL in the germline V gene. This CDR3 contains 14 residues. The CDR3 DNA reads as TGCGCCAGCAGCCAAGTCGGACTATCCTACGAGCAGTACTTC. Protein sequence: CASSQVGLSYEQYF.

The chain joins TRBV27 to TRBJ2-2; D tentatively fits TRBD1 or TRBD2 (6 bases each). This CDR3 is 15 amino acids long. CDR1 and CDR2 (germline): MNHEY, SMNVEV (reference sequence). V shed 8 bases and J shed 1 base, with 14 bases lying between them. In nucleotides, the CDR3 is TGTGCCAGCGCCTTAGGGGGACTGAACACCGGGGAGCTGTTTTTT. It yields the protein CASALGGLNTGELFF.

The J gene is TRBJ1-1, the V gene TRBV27; 7 nucleotides agree with TRBD1. The V segment lost 6 bases and the J segment 0 bases; nucleotides outside the gene matches: 13. This CDR3 comprises 17 residues. CDR1 and CDR2 (germline): MNHEY, SMNVEV (reference sequence). The CDR3 bases are TGTGCCAGCAGACGAGACAGGGAAGGTTTTATGAACACTGAAGCTTTCTTT. It yields the protein CASRRDREGFMNTEAFF.

The genes are TRBV11-3 and TRBJ1-1; D not certain. Germline V gene data show CDR1 as SGHNT and CDR2 as YENEEA. V lost 2 bases to trimming and J lost 3 bases, with 13 bases between them. The CDR3 consists of 15 residues. CDR3 bases: TGTGCCAGCAGCTTACTAATTCTTAGGGACACTGAAGCTTTCTTT. Amino acids: CASSLLILRDTEAFF.

This clone is a singleton in its sample. V is TRBV30 and J is TRBJ1-2; weak D call: TRBD1 (6 bases). Trimming stripped 2 bases from V and 4 bases from J, with 14 bases between. The CDR3 has 14 residues. Germline V gene sequence: CDR1 GTSNPN, CDR2 SVGIG (reference sequence). The CDR3 DNA reads as TGTGCCTGGAGTCCTCAGGGGCTCGGCTATGGCTACACCTTC. Residues: CAWSPQGLGYGYTF. The full variable domain, in which reference TRBV30 and TRBJ1-2 provide the parts outside the CDR3, is SQTIHQWPATLVQPVGSPLSLECTVEGTSNPNLYWYRQAAGRGLQLLFYSVGIGQISSEVPQNLSASRPQDRQFILSSKKLLLSDSGFYLCAWSPQGLGYGYTFGSGTRLTVV.

The chain combines TRBV27 with TRBJ2-5, with 11 bases fitting TRBD1. Looked up from germline, CDR1 is MNHEY and CDR2 is SMNVEV (reference sequence). This CDR3 has 15 residues. V was pared by 1 base and J by 5 bases, with 3 bases of the junction left unmatched. Here the CDR3 reads CASSLLGQGGETQYF. As DNA, the CDR3 is TGTGCCAGCAGTTTATTGGGACAGGGGGGCGAGACCCAGTACTTC.

The chain recombines TRBV9 with TRBJ2-4; D is possibly TRBD2 (5 bases). This CDR3 has 16 residues. The germline V gene encodes CDR1 SGDLS and CDR2 YYNGEE. Deletions cut 0 bases from V and 1 base from J, with 11 bases between. CDR3 bases: TGTGCCAGCAGCGTAGAGGGTAGCGACGCCAAAAACATTCAGTACTTC. The encoded protein is CASSVEGSDAKNIQYF.

The rearrangement links TRBV7-9 to TRBJ1-1; possible D gene TRBD1, 6 bases. Trimming shortened V by 4 bases and J by 7 bases, and 16 bases separated the two germline ends. Germline V lookup: CDR1 SEHNR, CDR2 FQNEAQ (reference sequence). This CDR3 contains 14 residues. The CDR3 loop is CASSSGGVNGEAFF. In DNA, the CDR3 is TGTGCCAGCAGCTCCGGGGGCGTTAATGGTGAAGCTTTCTTT.

In this sample, this clone turned up a few times. The chain uses TRBV4-1 and TRBJ1-5; D gene uncertain. CDR3 length: 15 residues. V lost 0 bases, J lost 0 bases, and 6 bases lay in between. In germline, CDR1 is MGHRA, CDR2 YSYEKL. The CDR3 protein is CASSQDEFSNQPQHF. The DNA of the CDR3 is TGCGCCAGCAGCCAAGATGAGTTTAGCAATCAGCCCCAGCATTTT.

This chain links TRBV29-1 with TRBJ2-1; weak D call: TRBD2 (6 bases). V gave up 7 bases and J gave up 0 bases, with 22 bases separating them. There are 17 residues in the CDR3. The germline CDR1 and CDR2 sequences are SQVTM and ANQGSEA. DNA of the CDR3: TGCAGCGCCAACCCCAACTTGGCCGGGAGCTCCTACAATGAGCAGTTCTTC. Protein: CSANPNLAGSSYNEQFF.

The V and J genes are TRBV7-9 and TRBJ1-2, with 7 bases fitting TRBD1. The CDR3 totals 14 residues. V lost 5 bases to trimming and J lost 3 bases; unmatched junction nucleotides: 6. The germline V gene has CDR1 SEHNR and CDR2 FQNEAQ (reference sequence). Here the CDR3 reads CASSGGDSYYGYTF. Written as DNA, the CDR3 is TGTGCCAGCAGCGGGGGGGACAGCTACTATGGCTACACCTTC.

The chain links TRBV6-6 to TRBJ1-2, with a tentative D call TRBD1 (5 bases). Germline CDR1 and CDR2: MNHNY and SVGAGI (reference sequence). The CDR3 runs 13 residues. V lost 7 bases and J lost 7, with 16 bases in between. The CDR3 is CASTPQGSSGYTF. As DNA, the CDR3 is TGTGCCAGCACCCCTCAGGGAAGTTCTGGCTACACCTTC.

The chain has TRBV9 and TRBJ1-1; D perhaps matches TRBD1 (6 bases). The V end was cut by 5 bases, the J end by 7 bases, with 15 bases between. Germline loops: CDR1 SGDLS, CDR2 YYNGEE. The CDR3 is 13 residues long. CDR3 protein: CASSHGTSHEAFF. CDR3 DNA sequence: TGTGCCAGCAGTCATGGGACATCCCATGAAGCTTTCTTT. Full variable domain (missing parts from reference TRBV9 and TRBJ1-1): DSGVTQTPKHLITATGQRVTLRCSPRSGDLSVYWYQQSLDQGLQFLIQYYNGEERAKGNILERFSAQQFPDLHSELNLSSLELGDSALYFCASSHGTSHEAFFGQGTRLTVV.

The genes are TRBV10-2 and TRBJ2-1, with 7 bases identical to TRBD2. Germline values: CDR1 WSHSY, CDR2 SAAADI. J lost 14 bases, V lost 3 bases, and 7 bases had no gene match. CDR3 length equals 12 residues. This CDR3 reads CASSDSGGGKFF. CDR3 bases: TGCGCCAGCAGTGATTCGGGGGGAGGGAAGTTCTTC.

The chain carries TRBV27 and TRBJ2-5, with 9 nucleotides matching TRBD2. V dropped 3 bases and J dropped 3; count of bases not matched to a gene: 11. The CDR3 has 17 amino acids. Per germline, CDR1 MNHEY and CDR2 SMNVEV (reference sequence). The CDR3 spells CASSFPEVGGREETQYF. CDR3 nucleotide sequence: TGTGCCAGCAGTTTCCCTGAGGTAGGCGGGAGGGAAGAGACCCAGTACTTC.